The 23 T cell receptor beta chains listed next were all sequenced from one sample in a study of blood T cells in healthy people across ages. PCR was performed a second time for about 7 to 12 cycles using a sample-barcoded 5' primer and a J-beta primer mix. TCRdb processed the 5' RACE reads anew with MiXCR; each CDR3 protein has one entry. The table has 800,000 or so distinct CDR3 sequences, around 68% seen once. The sample taken for sequencing was blood. Source of these receptors: a man younger than 45 in good health.

The chain has TRBV4-2 and TRBJ2-5, with 9 bases lining up with TRBD1. Per germline, CDR1 LGHNA and CDR2 YNFKEQ. There are 16 residues in the CDR3. With 0 bases clipped from V and 11 bases from J, the junction kept 13 bases outside the gene matches. In nucleotides, the CDR3 is TGTGCCAGCAGCCAAGAGGAGGGACAGGGACGCTACGGGCAGTACTTC. Translating gives CASSQEEGQGRYGQYF.

The gene calls are TRBV6-5 and TRBJ2-1, with TRBD2 matching over 7 bases. With 5 bases clipped from V and 6 bases from J, the junction kept 7 bases outside the gene matches. Germline V lookup: CDR1 MNHEY, CDR2 SVGAGI. The CDR3 loop spans 14 amino acids. Here the CDR3 reads CASSPGGNPNEQFF. The DNA of the CDR3 is TGTGCCAGCAGTCCGGGGGGAAACCCCAATGAGCAGTTCTTC.

The chain combines TRBV6-6 with TRBJ2-7, with unresolved D. The V gene lost 5 bases and the J gene lost 3 bases, with 14 bases spanning the gap. Germline lookup yields CDR1 MNHNY and CDR2 SVGAGI (reference sequence). The CDR3 extends over 14 amino acids. The CDR3 bases are TGTGCCAGCAGTCTACCGACCGAATACTACGAGCAGTACTTC. Translating gives CASSLPTEYYEQYF.

Note on this clonotype: The junction departs from the called germline gene at one end, perhaps through a read error. The V call is TRBV20-1, the J call TRBJ2-1, with D tentatively TRBD2 (6 bases). Germline V gives CDR1 DFQATT, CDR2 SNEGSKA (reference sequence). The CDR3 extends over 13 amino acids. CDR3 region: CSASDGGYNEQFF. In DNA form, the CDR3 reads TGCAGCGCTAGTGACGGGGGATACAATGAGCAGTTCTTC.

Concerning this clonotype itself: An end of the junction does not agree with germline; a read error may underlie this. This chain joins TRBV5-1 and TRBJ1-2; D possibly corresponds to TRBD1 (5 bases). The CDR3 is 12 amino acids. Germline V lookup: CDR1 SGHRS, CDR2 YFSETQ. CDR3 region: CANSLDNHGYTF. Here the CDR3 DNA reads TGCGCCAACAGCTTGGACAACCATGGCTACACCTTC.

The table lists this clonotype with a few counts. The chain joins TRBV5-1 to TRBJ2-1; TRBD2 aligns across 15 bases. Germline V gene lookup returns CDR1 SGHRS and CDR2 YFSETQ. This CDR3 is built from 17 residues. The V segment lost 3 bases and the J segment 8 bases; nucleotides outside the gene matches: 9. The CDR3 loop reads CASSSGLAGGLIDEQFF. The CDR3 bases are TGCGCCAGCAGCTCTGGACTAGCGGGGGGGCTTATCGATGAGCAGTTCTTC.

This chain joins TRBV7-6 and TRBJ2-3; D is undetermined. V was cut by 0 bases and J by 4 bases, with 11 bases left in between. Germline assignment: CDR1 SGHVS and CDR2 FNYEAQ. This CDR3 has 15 residues. CDR3 protein: CASSLANILADTQYF. CDR3 in DNA: TGTGCCAGCAGCTTAGCCAACATCTTAGCAGATACGCAGTATTTT.

This clonotype was observed once. The V gene is TRBV5-1, the J gene TRBJ2-5, with a weak D call TRBD2 (6 bases). Germline V lookup: CDR1 SGHRS, CDR2 YFSETQ. The CDR3 has 17 amino acids. The V end was cut by 0 bases, the J end by 2 bases, with 17 bases between. The CDR3 DNA is TGCGCCAGCAGCTTGGCTGTGTTGGGGGGAACACAAGAGACCCAGTACTTC. As protein: CASSLAVLGGTQETQYF.

This chain uses TRBV7-9 with TRBJ2-3, with a tentative D call TRBD1 (6 bases). V was pared by 4 bases and J by 3 bases, with 14 bases between. The CDR3 extends over 15 amino acids. Germline CDR1 is SEHNR and CDR2 is FQNEAQ (reference sequence). CDR3 DNA sequence: TGTGCCAGCAGCTCAGGGGCAGGGATAACAGATACGCAGTATTTT. It specifies CASSSGAGITDTQYF.

The chain employs TRBV20-1 and TRBJ1-2, with D perhaps matching TRBD1 (6 bases). The CDR3 is made up of 14 amino acids. V dropped 0 bases and J dropped 5 bases, with 13 bases sitting between them. CDR1 is DFQATT, CDR2 SNEGSKA, per germline (reference sequence). The CDR3 loop reads CSARDLSGAYGYTF. CDR3 in DNA: TGCAGTGCTAGAGATTTGTCAGGGGCATATGGCTACACCTTC.

In its sample, this clonotype was seen a few times. The chain couples TRBV7-2 to TRBJ2-3; no clear D. The V gene's germline CDR1 is SGHTA and CDR2 FQGNSA. This CDR3 has 14 amino acids. Trimming took 7 bases from V and 0 from J, leaving 11 bases between them. This CDR3 is CASNFWPSTDTQYF. The CDR3 region has the DNA TGTGCCAGCAACTTCTGGCCGAGCACAGATACGCAGTATTTT.

This clonotype occurred a few times. This chain connects TRBV20-1 to TRBJ2-4; no firm D call. With the DNA end fitting TRBJ2-7 better, the J assignment may be wrong. The CDR3 has 11 amino acids. CDR1 and CDR2 from the germline V gene are DFQATT and SNEGSKA (reference sequence). CDR3 in amino acids: CSTARVYEQYF. CDR3 nucleotides: TGCAGTACCGCACGGGTTTACGAGCAGTACTTC.

V and J are TRBV6-5 and TRBJ1-4; D possibly corresponds to TRBD1 (6 bases). CDR1 is MNHEY and CDR2 is SVGAGI in the germline V gene. Deletions cut 5 bases from V and 11 bases from J, with 12 bases between. The CDR3 contains 12 residues. CDR3 nucleotide sequence: TGTGCCAGCAGTGACAGGACAGATAAACTGTTTTTT. This gives the protein CASSDRTDKLFF.

The CDR3 reads CASSTGQTNEQFF. The CDR3 DNA follows: TGTGCCAGCAGTACGGGACAGACTAATGAGCAGTTCTTC. This chain uses TRBV6-2 or TRBV6-3 with TRBJ2-1; 7 nucleotides line up with TRBD1. Germline CDR1 and CDR2: MNHEY and SVGEGT. The CDR3 covers 13 residues. Trimming cost V 5 bases and J 7 bases; bases outside gene matches: 5.

The V and J genes are TRBV27 and TRBJ2-5; 10 nucleotides match TRBD1. The J call may be incorrect, as the DNA end agrees better with TRBJ2-7. The germline CDR1 and CDR2 sequences are MNHEY and SMNVEV (reference sequence). This CDR3 spans 15 amino acids. The CDR3 loop reads CASRAGTGEFYEQYF. Here the CDR3 DNA reads TGTGCCAGCAGGGCCGGGACAGGGGAATTTTACGAGCAGTACTTC.

The J gene is TRBJ1-5, the V gene TRBV6-2 or TRBV6-3; TRBD1 might be the D (5 bases). The CDR3 consists of 16 residues. The ends were cut back, 0 bases at V and 5 bases at J, with 14 bases in the middle. Germline V gene data show CDR1 as MNHEY and CDR2 as SVGEGT. This CDR3 is CASSYSWGLVDQPQHF. As DNA, the CDR3 is TGTGCCAGCAGTTACTCATGGGGGTTAGTGGATCAGCCCCAGCATTTT.

This chain uses TRBV7-9 with TRBJ2-5; 7 positions match TRBD2. CDR3 length equals 16 residues. J lost 11 bases, V lost 0 bases, and 15 bases had no gene match. Germline loops: CDR1 SEHNR, CDR2 FQNEAQ (reference sequence). The CDR3 sequence is CASSLAQGLFYNEQYF. CDR3 nucleotide sequence: TGTGCCAGCAGCTTAGCGCAGGGACTATTCTACAATGAGCAGTACTTC.

The V call is TRBV12-3 or TRBV12-4, the J call TRBJ2-5, with 7 bases fitting TRBD1. The tail of the sequence fits TRBJ2-7 better, so the J call may be wrong. This CDR3 is 13 amino acids long. The CDR3 loop is CASSLKGGCEQYF. The CDR3 region has the DNA TGTGCCAGCAGTTTAAAAGGGGGCTGCGAGCAGTACTTC.

This clonotype was detected once. This chain connects TRBV27 to TRBJ1-6; 11 nucleotides match TRBD1. Trimming removed 2 bases from V and 10 bases from J; junction bases left unmatched: 4. CDR3 size: 15 residues. Germline CDR1 reads MNHEY; CDR2 reads SMNVEV (reference sequence). This CDR3 is CASSLRTGGRSPLHF. In DNA form, the CDR3 reads TGTGCCAGCAGTTTAAGGACAGGGGGCCGATCACCCCTCCACTTT.

V and J are TRBV28 and TRBJ1-2, with D possibly being TRBD1 (6 bases). Germline CDR1 reads MDHEN; CDR2 reads SYDVKM. CDR3 size: 15 residues. V lost 7 bases and J lost 4, with 19 bases in between. CDR3 amino acids: CASTNGGSSGYGYTF. CDR3 bases: TGTGCCAGCACTAATGGGGGCAGTTCTGGCTATGGCTACACCTTC.

Written as DNA, the CDR3 is TGTGCCAGCAGTGAATTGGGGGAGAGAACTGAAGCTTTCTTT. It specifies CASSELGERTEAFF. The chain links TRBV2 to TRBJ1-1; weak D call: TRBD1 (5 bases). The CDR3 has 14 residues. CDR1 and CDR2 from the germline V gene are SNHLY and FYNNEI. V was clipped by 2 bases and J by 5 bases, with 12 bases between them.

Concerning this clonotype: The germline gene is not matched at one end of the junction; a read error may be the cause. V gene TRBV27 combines with J gene TRBJ1-4; D is uncertain. CDR3 length: 14 amino acids. Germline assignment: CDR1 MNHEY and CDR2 SMNVEV (reference sequence). The CDR3 sequence is CASSFGYSNEKLFF. The CDR3 DNA follows: TGTGCCAGCAGTTTCGGATATTCTAACGAAAAACTGTTTTTT.

In this sample, this clonotype turned up a few times. The DNA for the CDR3 is TGCGCCAGCAGCTGGGGGACAGGGCTGGAGACCCAGTACTTC. Protein sequence: CASSWGTGLETQYF. The chain combines TRBV5-1 with TRBJ2-5, with 9 bases matching TRBD1. Trimming removed 3 bases from V and 5 bases from J; junction bases left unmatched: 5. The CDR3 is 14 residues long. CDR1 is SGHRS, CDR2 YFSETQ, per germline.